This T cell receptor (beta chain) was retrieved from a study of T cells in Graves' hyperthyroidism and ophthalmopathy. This clonotype was seen only a few times. TCR beta CDR3 region amplification was performed from RNA transcripts. HTBI primers were employed in a first-round RT-PCR of the TCR CDR3. MiXCR was run by TCRdb on the multiplex PCR reads, yielding one entry per CDR3 protein. Altogether around 440,000 distinct CDR3 sequences are present, around 14% being singletons, with the ten largest covering approximately 14%. CDR1 and CDR2 (germline): SGHTA, FQGTGA. J lost 7 bases, V lost 1 base, and 6 bases had no gene match. The CDR3 extends over 16 amino acids.

Sequenced input: blood. V usage is TRBV7-3 and J usage is TRBJ2-1; 11 nucleotides match TRBD1. This sequence was found in a woman between 18 and 29 years old with Graves' hyperthyroidism. The CDR3 nucleotides read TGTGCCAGCAGCTTAATCGGGGGACAGGGGGGGAATGAGCAGTTCTTC. Encoded protein: CASSLIGGQGGNEQFF.